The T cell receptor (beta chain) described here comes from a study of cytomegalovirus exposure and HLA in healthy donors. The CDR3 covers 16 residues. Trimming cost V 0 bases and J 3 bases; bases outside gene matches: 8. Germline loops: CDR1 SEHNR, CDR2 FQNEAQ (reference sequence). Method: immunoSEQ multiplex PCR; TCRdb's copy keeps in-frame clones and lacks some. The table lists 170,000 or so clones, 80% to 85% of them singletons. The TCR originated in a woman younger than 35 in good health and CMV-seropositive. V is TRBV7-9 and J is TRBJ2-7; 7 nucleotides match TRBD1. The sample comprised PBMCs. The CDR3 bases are TGTGCCAGCAGCTTAGCGGCAGGGGGATCTTTCTACGAGCAGTACTTC. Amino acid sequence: CASSLAAGGSFYEQYF.